The text below deals with one T cell receptor beta chain. The antigen remains unidentified. The repertoire was sequenced with immunoSEQ multiplex PCR; TCRdb's copy has only in-frame clones and lacks some. The sample carries some 130,000 clones, roughly 90% recorded once. The data originate from a study of T cell responses to AZD1222 COVID-19 vaccine. Looking at the study overall: Pooled samples include second doses given at about 4 or 12 weeks. Study conclusions and caveats: In all cases, repertoires were sampled only after the peak T cell response. Baseline serostatus was positive in only six AZD1222 recipients. Donors were mostly white British, more females; clonal diversity possibly underestimated.

Between the trimmed V and J ends, which lost 6 bases and 6 bases, there was a span of 5 bases. Germline-derived CDR1 and CDR2 are DFQATT and SNEGSKA (reference sequence). This CDR3 has 9 residues. The chain combines TRBV20-1 with TRBJ1-1; D unclear. The sequence came from an adult in good health. This specimen consisted of peripheral blood, obtained on day 0 of AZD1222 vaccination. CDR3 sequence (DNA): TGCAGTGCCGGGCCTGAAGCTTTCTTT. Encoded protein: CSAGPEAFF.